This T cell receptor (beta chain) was sequenced during a study of T-cell reconstitution after alpha-beta-depleted transplantation in children listed by TCRdb under 2016. At the level of the whole study: T-cell immune reconstitution after TCRalphabeta/CD19-depleted allogeneic hematopoietic cell transplantation in children was quantitatively tracked in the study by means of TCR repertoire profiling.

The investigation overall reported the following: Over subsequent months, a decline in hyperexpanded clone frequencies was noted, and after one year, T-cell counts and TCRbeta diversity were mostly ascribed to newly produced T cells. The high TCRbeta diversity at day 60 in some patients was ascribed to recipient T cells and intrathymic progenitors that had survived conditioning. The apparently early recovery of alphabetaT-cell counts about two months after transplant reportedly depended on only several hundred rapidly expanded clones that came from non-depleted graft cells.

The library relied on PCR. Sequencing relied on an Illumina HiSeq 2500. Molecular barcoding was employed in the preparation of TCR libraries, with unique molecular identifiers being used to normalize TCRbeta repertoire quantification. The public reads were reanalyzed by TCRdb: fastp trimming at Q25, MiXCR alignment, in-frame beta chains only. Records with the same CDR3 protein are collapsed into one entry carrying the most frequent genes and DNA. Counted in this sample were approximately 130,000 distinct CDR3 sequences; around 9.8% of them appeared once. The top ten hold around 24% of the sample. Trimming takes 4 bases from V and 4 bases from J, and the germline ends sit 12 bases apart. From a lookup of the germline V gene, CDR1 and CDR2 are SGHTA and FQGNSA. The cysteine opens and the phenylalanine closes a CDR3 of 14 amino acids. The DNA shown is the 42-base CDR3, in frame from base 1. Notes on this clonotype: Its antigen is currently not known. Base qualities are missing; no much larger clone stands one base away.

The treatment or condition tag for this specimen amounts to: allogeneic hematopoietic cell transplantation with graft depleted of TCRalphabeta T cells and CD19 B cells. The transplant recipients were children given TCRalphabeta/CD19-depleted allogeneic hematopoietic cell grafts. The sequencing used PBMCs, mostly from graft donor cells, collected 180 days after TCRalphabeta/CD19-depleted stem cell transplant. The sequence derives from a girl less than two years old who had a stem cell transplant for combined immunodeficiency, so the T cells may come from the graft donor. The rearrangement combines TRBV7-2 with TRBJ2-3, and TRBD2 may be the D gene, going by 6 matching bases. The encoded CDR3 is CASSSLDYSDTQYF. The nucleotide sequence reads TGTGCCAGCAGCTCTCTGGACTACTCAGATACGCAGTATTTT.